This T cell receptor (beta chain) originates from a study of cytomegalovirus exposure and HLA in healthy donors. Study results and limitations: Researchers counted over 150 TCR beta chains as cytomegalovirus-associated. Looking again later, the authors saw that most CMV-associated TCR beta chains seemed HLA-restricted. In a later analysis, V- and J-gene trimming of beta chains associated with a DCLRE1C missense variant, replicated independently. It was in a later analysis that TCR association rates were seen to vary by HLA locus, highest for DRB1 and lowest for HLA-C.

Looked up from germline, CDR1 is MDHEN and CDR2 is SYDVKM. V was pared by 8 bases and J by 3 bases, with 10 bases between. The CDR3 covers 13 residues. Comment on this clone: Its specificity is unknown.

Amplification used 60 Vbeta primers and 13 Jbeta primers. Generated by immunoSEQ multiplex PCR, the TCRdb table keeps only in-frame clones and is missing some. The sample gives 110,000 to 150,000 clones, 76% of which show up once; roughly 2% is in the top ten. Source material: PBMCs. This receptor was taken from a woman between 35 and 50 years old in good health and CMV-seronegative. This chain uses TRBV28 with TRBJ2-2; tentative D call: TRBD1 (6 bases). CDR3 DNA sequence: TGTGCCAGCGTGAACAGGGACACCGGGGAGCTGTTTTTT. Protein: CASVNRDTGELFF.